This TCR beta chain stems from a study of radiotherapy plus CTLA-4 blockade in lung cancer. Study-wide results and limits: Researchers report tumor-derived TCR clones expanding in blood after radiotherapy plus ipilimumab.

V gave up 0 bases and J gave up 8 bases; unmatched junction bases: 14. Germline values: CDR1 SGDLS, CDR2 YYNGEE. The CDR3 has 18 amino acids. Comment on this clone: Antigen unknown.

The repertoire was sequenced with immunoSEQ multiplex PCR; TCRdb's copy has only in-frame clones and lacks some. The sample records approximately 76,000 clones, 60% to 85% being singletons. This receptor was obtained from a human donor with non-small cell lung cancer who had a partial response to radiotherapy plus ipilimumab. Some clones in this sample may be carry-over from other donors' samples. The sample here was peripheral blood, taken from a patient treated with radiotherapy plus ipilimumab. This sequence joins TRBV9 and TRBJ2-1, with 10 bases lining up with TRBD2. The CDR3 is CASSVAGGGGLAGDEQFF. The CDR3 bases are TGTGCCAGCAGCGTAGCCGGCGGTGGGGGGCTAGCGGGGGATGAGCAGTTCTTC.